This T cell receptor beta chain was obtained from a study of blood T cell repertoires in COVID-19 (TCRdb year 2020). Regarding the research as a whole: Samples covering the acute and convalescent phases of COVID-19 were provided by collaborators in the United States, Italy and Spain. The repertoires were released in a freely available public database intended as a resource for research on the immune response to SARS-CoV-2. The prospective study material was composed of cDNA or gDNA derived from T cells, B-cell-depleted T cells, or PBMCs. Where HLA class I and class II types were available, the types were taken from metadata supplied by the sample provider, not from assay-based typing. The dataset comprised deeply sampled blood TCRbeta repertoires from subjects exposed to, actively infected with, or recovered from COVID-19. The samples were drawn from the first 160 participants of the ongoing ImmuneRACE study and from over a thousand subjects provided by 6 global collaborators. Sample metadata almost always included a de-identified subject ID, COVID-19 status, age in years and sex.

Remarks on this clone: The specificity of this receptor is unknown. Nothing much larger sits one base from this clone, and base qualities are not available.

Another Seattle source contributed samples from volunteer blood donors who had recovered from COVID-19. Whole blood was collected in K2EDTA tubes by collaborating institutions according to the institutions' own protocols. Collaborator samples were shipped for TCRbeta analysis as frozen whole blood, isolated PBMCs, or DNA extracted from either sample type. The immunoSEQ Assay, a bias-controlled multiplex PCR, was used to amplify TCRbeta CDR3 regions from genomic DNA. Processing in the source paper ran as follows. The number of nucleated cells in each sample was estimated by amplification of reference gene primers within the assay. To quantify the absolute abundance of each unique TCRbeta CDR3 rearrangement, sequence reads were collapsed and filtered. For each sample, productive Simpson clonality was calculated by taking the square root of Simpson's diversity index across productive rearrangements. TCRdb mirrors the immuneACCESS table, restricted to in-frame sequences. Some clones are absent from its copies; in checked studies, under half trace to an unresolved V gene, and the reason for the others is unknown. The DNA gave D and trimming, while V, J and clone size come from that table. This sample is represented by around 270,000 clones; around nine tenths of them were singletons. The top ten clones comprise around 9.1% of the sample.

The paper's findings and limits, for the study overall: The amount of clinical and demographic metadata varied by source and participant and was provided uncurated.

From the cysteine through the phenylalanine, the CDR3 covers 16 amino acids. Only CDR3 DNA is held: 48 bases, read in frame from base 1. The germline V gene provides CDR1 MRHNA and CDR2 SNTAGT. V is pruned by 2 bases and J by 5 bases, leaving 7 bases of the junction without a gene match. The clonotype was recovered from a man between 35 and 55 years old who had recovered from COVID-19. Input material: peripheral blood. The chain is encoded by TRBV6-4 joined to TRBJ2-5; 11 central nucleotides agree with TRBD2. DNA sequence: TGTGCCAGCAGTGACGGCTATAGCGGGAGGGAGGAGACCCAGTACTTC. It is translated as CASSDGYSGREETQYF.